This TCR beta chain was observed in a study of OX40 agonist ivuxolimab in advanced cancers. CDR3 length equals 12 residues. Germline V gene lookup returns CDR1 SGHDT and CDR2 YYEEEE. Trimming removed 0 bases from V and 7 bases from J, with 6 bases in between. The protocol was immunoSEQ multiplex PCR, while the TCRdb copy is restricted to in-frame clones and leaves out a portion. The data hold 70,000 to 80,000 clones, with approximately 81% observed a single time. The sample in question was CD4+ or CD8+ T cells sorted from blood, obtained in a trial of the OX40 agonist ivuxolimab. This chain connects TRBV5-6 to TRBJ2-3; no firm D call. The sequence derives from an adult with an advanced solid tumor such as melanoma, head and neck, liver or kidney cancer. The CDR3 DNA reads TGTGCCAGCAGCTTGGGAGAGAATACGCAGTATTTT. Translating it yields CASSLGENTQYF.